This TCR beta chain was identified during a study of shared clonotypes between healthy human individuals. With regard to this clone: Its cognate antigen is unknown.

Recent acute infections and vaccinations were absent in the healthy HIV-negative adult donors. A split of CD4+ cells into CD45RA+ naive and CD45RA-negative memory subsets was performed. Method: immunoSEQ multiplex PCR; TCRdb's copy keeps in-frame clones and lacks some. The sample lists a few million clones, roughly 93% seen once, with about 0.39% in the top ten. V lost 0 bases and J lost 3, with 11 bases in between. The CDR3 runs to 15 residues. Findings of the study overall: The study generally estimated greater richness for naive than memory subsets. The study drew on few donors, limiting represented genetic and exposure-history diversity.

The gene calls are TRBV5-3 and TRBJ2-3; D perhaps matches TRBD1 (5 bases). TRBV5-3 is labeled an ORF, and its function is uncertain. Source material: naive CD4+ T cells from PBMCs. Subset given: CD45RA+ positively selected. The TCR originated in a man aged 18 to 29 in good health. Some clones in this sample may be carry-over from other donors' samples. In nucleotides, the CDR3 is TGTGCCAGAAGCTTGGGGTCAGGGTTTACAGATACGCAGTATTTT. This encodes CARSLGSGFTDTQYF.